The 15 T cell receptor beta chains in this list originate from one sample, sequenced in a study of graft-versus-host responses after intestinal transplantation. Measured with immunoSEQ multiplex PCR; TCRdb has only the in-frame clones, and not every one. The repertoire consists of roughly 70,000 clones, with over 85% occurring once and the leading ten covering roughly 6.3%. The sequenced sample was bone marrow, obtained 734 days after intestinal transplantation. Receptor source: a human patient who received an intestinal transplant, so some T cells may come from the graft donor.

This chain joins TRBV30 and TRBJ2-7; tentative D call: TRBD1 (6 bases). CDR1 and CDR2 (germline): GTSNPN, SVGIG (reference sequence). Between the trimmed V and J ends, which lost 0 bases and 0 bases, there was a span of 12 bases. The CDR3 runs to 15 residues. CDR3 DNA sequence: TGTGCCTGGAGTGTACAAGGGACACTCTCCTACGAGCAGTACTTC. Amino acids: CAWSVQGTLSYEQYF. Full variable domain (missing parts from reference TRBV30 and TRBJ2-7): SQTIHQWPATLVQPVGSPLSLECTVEGTSNPNLYWYRQAAGRGLQLLFYSVGIGQISSEVPQNLSASRPQDRQFILSSKKLLLSDSGFYLCAWSVQGTLSYEQYFGPGTRLTVT.

The chain has TRBV29-1 and TRBJ2-7, with no clear D. Trimming removed 6 bases at V and 4 bases at J, with 10 bases between. The CDR3 loop spans 11 amino acids. The germline V gene has CDR1 SQVTM and CDR2 ANQGSEA. The DNA of the CDR3 is TGCAGCGTACTCATTCGGTACGAGCAGTACTTC. It specifies CSVLIRYEQYF.

V and J are TRBV19 and TRBJ2-6; D uncertain. Per the germline V gene, CDR1 is LNHDA and CDR2 is SQIVND (reference sequence). The V end lost 4 bases, the J end lost 4 bases, and 11 bases lay between the germline ends. CDR3 size: 15 residues. CDR3 loop: CASSRGVGGANVLTF. Written as DNA, the CDR3 is TGTGCCAGTAGTAGGGGTGTCGGCGGGGCCAACGTCCTGACTTTC.

This clone has just one count. J is TRBJ2-5 and V is TRBV6-5; 14 nucleotides line up with TRBD2. V shed 10 bases and J 4 bases; nucleotides not matched to a gene: 5. Germline V gene sequence: CDR1 MNHEY, CDR2 SVGAGI. CDR3 length: 14 residues. CDR3 loop: CATGTSGGGETQYF. CDR3 coding DNA: TGTGCCACCGGGACTAGCGGGGGTGGAGAGACCCAGTACTTC.

The chain has TRBV5-1 and TRBJ1-6; the D is unclear. The CDR3 has 17 amino acids. From germline, CDR1 is SGHRS and CDR2 YFSETQ. Trimming pared 4 bases from V and 8 bases from J, leaving 22 bases between. CDR3 protein: CASSPVPKGRKDSPLHF. CDR3 in DNA: TGCGCCAGCAGCCCCGTCCCAAAGGGCAGGAAGGATTCACCCCTCCACTTT.

This clone is judged medium-sized. The chain combines TRBV13 with TRBJ2-3; no reliable D call. V lost 1 base, J lost 3 bases, and 5 bases lay in between. Looked up from germline, CDR1 is PRHDT and CDR2 is FYEKMQ (reference sequence). This CDR3 has 13 residues. This CDR3 is CASSLVRTDTQYF. In nucleotides, the CDR3 is TGTGCCAGCAGCTTAGTCAGGACAGATACGCAGTATTTT.

In its sample, this clone was seen once. The chain is built from TRBV11-1 and TRBJ2-2; D unclear. V was trimmed by 4 bases and J by 7 bases, leaving 16 bases between them. This CDR3 contains 15 residues. CDR1 SGHAT and CDR2 FQDESV come from the germline V gene (reference sequence). The CDR3 loop reads CASSSPLGFSGELFF. The CDR3 DNA is TGTGCCAGCAGCTCCCCGTTAGGTTTTAGCGGGGAGCTGTTTTTT.

This chain uses TRBV7-9 with TRBJ2-7, with 7 bases matching TRBD1. CDR3 length: 12 residues. V was pared by 5 bases and J by 5 bases, with 3 bases of the junction left unmatched. Germline values: CDR1 SEHNR, CDR2 FQNEAQ (reference sequence). CDR3 in amino acids: CASSATGDEQYF. As DNA, the CDR3 is TGTGCCAGCAGCGCCACAGGGGACGAGCAGTACTTC.

Here the CDR3 DNA reads TGTGCCAGCAGCTTTTCCGGACAGGGGATCCACGAGCAGTACTTC. This encodes CASSFSGQGIHEQYF. V gene TRBV11-2 combines with J gene TRBJ2-7, with 9 bases aligning to TRBD1. V trimming: 3 bases; J trimming: 5 bases; junction bases outside the gene matches: 8. The CDR3 covers 15 residues. The germline V gene has CDR1 SGHAT and CDR2 FQNNGV. The full variable domain, completed using reference TRBV11-2 and TRBJ2-7, is EAGVAQSPRYKIIEKRQSVAFWCNPISGHATLYWYQQILGQGPKLLIQFQNNGVVDDSQLPKDRFSAERLKGVDSTLKIQPAKLEDSAVYLCASSFSGQGIHEQYFGPGTRLTVT.

The chain recombines TRBV6-6 with TRBJ2-4; 9 bases fit TRBD1. V lost 5 bases, J lost 16 bases, and 9 bases stayed unmatched. From germline, CDR1 is MNHNY and CDR2 SVGAGI (reference sequence). This CDR3 contains 12 residues. The CDR3 protein is CASSILRDRAYF. The CDR3 coding sequence is TGTGCCAGCAGTATACTCCGGGACAGGGCCTACTTC.

The V and J genes are TRBV6-5 and TRBJ2-4; 7 bases map to TRBD1. From germline, CDR1 is MNHEY and CDR2 SVGAGI. Germline trimming cut 4 bases from V and 9 bases from J; bases unmatched to any gene: 6. The CDR3 length is 13 residues. CDR3 amino acids: CASSSQGIGIQYF. DNA of the CDR3: TGTGCCAGCAGTTCACAGGGGATCGGCATTCAGTACTTC.

The chain is built from TRBV4-1 and TRBJ1-6; no clear D. The length of the CDR3 is 15 residues. From germline, CDR1 is MGHRA and CDR2 YSYEKL. Trimming took 0 bases from V and 7 from J, leaving 10 bases between them. The CDR3 nucleotides read TGCGCCAGCAGCCAAGACGGATCCGAGAATTCACCCCTCCACTTT. Amino acid sequence: CASSQDGSENSPLHF.

V gene TRBV6-6 combines with J gene TRBJ1-3; 7 bases are a match to TRBD1. Germline CDR1 is MNHNY and CDR2 is SVGAGI (reference sequence). Trimming cost V 6 bases and J 1 base; bases outside gene matches: 9. The CDR3 extends over 16 amino acids. The CDR3 DNA follows: TGTGCCAGCAGGACGAAGGGGGCTTCTTCTGGAAACACCATATATTTT. It encodes CASRTKGASSGNTIYF.

The gene calls are TRBV5-4 and TRBJ2-7, with D perhaps matching TRBD2 (6 bases). The CDR3 sequence is 16 residues long. V was cut by 4 bases and J by 2 bases, with 19 bases left in between. Germline CDR1 reads SGHNT; CDR2 reads YYREEE (reference sequence). CDR3 protein: CASSGGGGTVTYEQYF. The DNA for the CDR3 is TGTGCCAGCAGCGGAGGTGGTGGGACTGTTACCTACGAGCAGTACTTC. Based on the CDR3 plus reference TRBV5-4 and TRBJ2-7, the full variable domain is ETGVTQSPTHLIKTRGQQVTLRCSSQSGHNTVSWYQQALGQGPQFIFQYYREEENGRGNFPPRFSGLQFPNYSSELNVNALELDDSALYLCASSGGGGTVTYEQYFGPGTRLTVT.

V usage is TRBV29-1 and J usage is TRBJ1-1; D might be TRBD1 (6 bases). V dropped 4 bases and J dropped 1 base, with 10 bases sitting between them. From germline, CDR1 is SQVTM and CDR2 ANQGSEA. This CDR3 has 13 residues. CDR3 sequence: CSVVTGANTEAFF. For the CDR3, the DNA is TGCAGCGTTGTGACAGGCGCGAACACTGAAGCTTTCTTT.